This T cell receptor (beta chain) was profiled in a study of T cell responses to AZD1222 COVID-19 vaccine. General study results and limits: Spike-specific TCR breadth and depth went up after people got two AZD1222 doses. All repertoire sampling was performed exclusively after the peak T cell response.

A word on this clone: What it binds is unknown.

The CDR3 consists of 14 residues. J gave up 4 bases and V 4 bases, and 5 bases lay outside the gene matches. CDR1 and CDR2 (germline): KGHDR, SFDVKD. Assay used: immunoSEQ multiplex PCR; TCRdb lists only in-frame clones, some missing. Here the sample spans about 120,000 clones, around 94% being singletons. The source material was peripheral blood, sampled on day 0 of AZD1222 vaccination. The chain joins TRBV24-1 to TRBJ1-2, with 7 bases matching TRBD1. The TCR originated in an adult in good health. CDR3 sequence reads: CATSDTQGSYGYTF. CDR3 nucleotides: TGTGCCACCAGTGACACACAGGGGAGCTATGGCTACACCTTC.